Listed below are T cell receptor beta chains from one sample, sequenced in a study of cytomegalovirus exposure and HLA in healthy donors. Sequencing used immunoSEQ multiplex PCR; TCRdb keeps in-frame clones, though not all of them. The sample includes under 200,000 clones, 86% of them seen just once. Sequencing was performed on PBMCs. These receptors originate from a young woman in good health and CMV-seronegative. The CDR3 runs from the conserved cysteine through the conserved F or W. D genes are given only for firm matches. Some rows have no size entry. The others give once, few or many, or a class for an expanded clone.

j_call v_call clone_size d_call cdr3_nt cdr3_aa
TRBJ1-2 TRBV7-6 - - TGTGCCAGCAGCCGGTACAGGGAATCTGGAGGCTACACCTTC CASSRYRESGGYTF
TRBJ2-3 TRBV7-2 - - TGTGCCAGCAGCCGGGTCGGAGATACGCAGTATTTT CASSRVGDTQYF
TRBJ1-1 TRBV7-2 - TRBD1 TGTGCCAGCAGCCGTCGACAGGGCCAGGGAGCTTTCTTT CASSRRQGQGAFF
TRBJ2-5 TRBV5-4 - - TGTGCCAGCAGCTTGGCCTCGGGGTATGAGACCCAGTACTTC CASSLASGYETQYF
TRBJ2-2 TRBV7-6 - TRBD2 TGTGCCAGCAGACGTTTAGCGGGAGTAAGTTCCGGGGAGCTGTTTTTT CASRRLAGVSSGELFF
TRBJ2-3 TRBV9 - - TGTGCCAGCAGTCTACGAAGCGGGAGCACAGATACGCAGTATTTT CASSLRSGSTDTQYF
TRBJ2-1 TRBV5-4 few - TGTGCCAGCAGCCTAAGGGCCGTCTACAATGAGCAGTTCTTC CASSLRAVYNEQFF
TRBJ2-3 TRBV5-1 - - TGCGCCAGCAGCTTGTCGACCAACACAGATACGCAGTATTTT CASSLSTNTDTQYF
TRBJ2-7 TRBV5-6 - TRBD2 TGTGCCAGCAGCTTAGCGGGATCCTACGAGCAGTACTTC CASSLAGSYEQYF
TRBJ1-2 TRBV4-3 once - TGCGCCAGCAGCCAAGATAAGGCTGCGGGTTCGTTCTATGGCTACACCTTC CASSQDKAAGSFYGYTF
TRBJ2-2 TRBV5-1 once - TGCGCCAGCAGCTTGCGGACCACCGGCGGGGAGCTGTTTTTT CASSLRTTGGELFF
TRBJ1-2 TRBV18 - - TGTGCCAGCTCACCAGGTGAGGGAACTGGCTACACCTTC CASSPGEGTGYTF
TRBJ2-1 TRBV29-1 once - TGCAGCGTTGAAGTAAAGGGGCGCCTTTTGGATGAGCAGTTCTTC CSVEVKGRLLDEQFF
TRBJ2-3 TRBV5-6 - TRBD1 TGTGCCAGCAGCTTGGACAGGGGGCGACCCACAGATACGCAGTATTTT CASSLDRGRPTDTQYF
TRBJ2-7 TRBV21-1 few - TGTGCCAGCAGCCTGGACGGGGACTCCTACGAGCAGTACTTC CASSLDGDSYEQYF
TRBJ2-6 TRBV11-1 - - TGTGCCAGCAGTTCAGGGGTCCCCGGGGCCAACGTCCTGACTTTC CASSSGVPGANVLTF
TRBJ2-3 TRBV27 - - TGTGCCAGCAGCCTAACAGAGAGCACAGATACGCAGTATTTT CASSLTESTDTQYF
TRBJ1-1 TRBV27 - - TGTGCCAGCAGCGCAGGAAGGTACACTGAAGCTTTCTTT CASSAGRYTEAFF
TRBJ1-5 TRBV4-3 few - TGCGCCAGCAGCCAAGGGGTGGCTTCGGTCAATCAGCCCCAGCATTTT CASSQGVASVNQPQHF
TRBJ2-7 TRBV27 - - TGTGCCAGCAGTCCCGTCACGGCTGTCTACGAGCAGTACTTC CASSPVTAVYEQYF
TRBJ1-1 TRBV4-1 - - TGCGCCAGCAGCCAAGTGGGGGGCTCGGGCACTGAAGCTTTCTTT CASSQVGGSGTEAFF
TRBJ2-5 TRBV4-2 - TRBD2 TGTGCCAGCAGCCAAGTTTCCGGGGGGGCAGAGACCCAGTACTTC CASSQVSGGAETQYF
TRBJ1-2 TRBV19 - - TGTGCCAGTAGTATAGGACAGAACCCTAACTATGGCTACACCTTC CASSIGQNPNYGYTF
TRBJ1-2 TRBV11-1 - TRBD1 TGTGCCAGCAGCTCACCAGGGGGTGAGGGGGCGTTCTATGGCTACACCTTC CASSSPGGEGAFYGYTF
TRBJ1-4 TRBV18 once - TGTGCCAGCTCACCACCGGGGCCTGGGGATGAAAAACTGTTTTTT CASSPPGPGDEKLFF
TRBJ2-1 TRBV5-4 - - TGTGCCAGCAGCGGGGCGGGGATGCACAATGAGCAGTTCTTC CASSGAGMHNEQFF
TRBJ2-5 TRBV7-2 once - TGTGCCAGCCGAATCCCAGGACGGAATAAAGAGACCCAGTACTTC CASRIPGRNKETQYF
TRBJ2-1 TRBV29-1 - - TGCAGCGTTGAATCGGGGAGCTCCTACAATGAGCAGTTCTTC CSVESGSSYNEQFF
TRBJ2-7 TRBV19 - TRBD1 TGTGCCAGTAGTCGGACAGGGGGGTACGAGCAGTACTTC CASSRTGGYEQYF
TRBJ2-3 TRBV6-4 many - TGTGCCAGCAGTGACGGGGACTCTAGCACAGATACGCAGTATTTT CASSDGDSSTDTQYF
TRBJ1-2 TRBV5-1 few TRBD1 TGCGCCAGCAGCTTGACAGGGGTTAACTATGGCTACACCTTC CASSLTGVNYGYTF
TRBJ2-7 TRBV5-6 - TRBD1 TGTGCCAGCAGCTTAGGGACAGGGGGTTACGAGCAGTACTTC CASSLGTGGYEQYF
TRBJ2-1 TRBV9 - - TGTGCCAGCAGCGGACGACGGATCAATGAGCAGTTCTTC CASSGRRINEQFF
TRBJ1-4 TRBV19 - - TGTGCCAGTAGTAGGACACCCGCAACTAATGAAAAACTGTTTTTT CASSRTPATNEKLFF
TRBJ2-7 TRBV9 - - TGTGCCAGCAGCAGAGGTCCGGGGGCTCAGGAGCAGTACTTC CASSRGPGAQEQYF
TRBJ2-7 TRBV7-3 - TRBD2 TGTGCCAGCAGCTTAGGGGCGGGAGGCTACGAGCAGTACTTC CASSLGAGGYEQYF
TRBJ2-2 TRBV6-1 - - TGTGCCATCCGGCCTTGGGGGAACACCGGGGAGCTGTTTTTT CAIRPWGNTGELFF
TRBJ2-1 TRBV4-1 - TRBD2 TGCGCCAGCAGCCAAGAAGTAGCGGGGGGTTACAATGAGCAGTTCTTC CASSQEVAGGYNEQFF
TRBJ1-1 TRBV9 - - TGTGCCAGCAGCGTCAGCGGGGGGAGGAACACTGAAGCTTTCTTT CASSVSGGRNTEAFF
TRBJ2-1 TRBV7-2 - - TGTGCCAGCAGCTCTCGGGGGACACTCGGTTCCTACAATGAGCAGTTCTTC CASSSRGTLGSYNEQFF
TRBJ2-7 TRBV19 - - TGTGCCAGTAGTATCGGGACATCTCGCGAGCAGTACTTC CASSIGTSREQYF
TRBJ2-6 TRBV5-1 once TRBD1 TGCGCCAGCAGCACGGACAGGGGGCCAGTGGGGAGGGCCAACGTCCTGACTTTC CASSTDRGPVGRANVLTF
TRBJ1-1 TRBV4-3 once TRBD1 TGCGCCAGCAGCCAACAAACAGGGGACACTGAAGCTTTCTTT CASSQQTGDTEAFF
TRBJ2-7 TRBV11-2 - - TGTGCCAGCAGCTTAGTCGACTACGAGCAGTACTTC CASSLVDYEQYF
TRBJ2-1 TRBV27 - TRBD2 TGTGCCAGCAGTCCCCTACTAGCGGGAGGGCCTAGTTTTAGCGATGAGCAGTTCTTC CASSPLLAGGPSFSDEQFF
TRBJ1-2 TRBV9 - - TGTGCCAGCAGCGTACGTTTGGTGGCAGGGCCTTGGGGCTACACCTTC CASSVRLVAGPWGYTF
TRBJ1-5 TRBV23-1 few - TGCGCCAGCGCCGACAGGAGGAATCAGCCCCAGCATTTT CASADRRNQPQHF
TRBJ2-3 TRBV10-3 - TRBD2 TGTGCCAGCTCCGGACTAGCGGGAGGGGGGGATACGCAGTATTTT CASSGLAGGGDTQYF
TRBJ2-7 TRBV4-3 - - TGCGCCAGCAGCCAAGATGTGGTAACACTAGGCGAGCAGTACTTC CASSQDVVTLGEQYF
TRBJ1-1 TRBV27 once - TGTGCCAGCAGTTATCAACAGGGAACTGAAGCTTTCTTT CASSYQQGTEAFF
TRBJ2-7 TRBV27 - TRBD2 TGTGCCAGCAGCGGGACTAGCGGGATCTACGAGCAGTACTTC CASSGTSGIYEQYF
TRBJ2-3 TRBV29-1 - - TGCAGCGTTGAGGCGAGCACAGATACGCAGTATTTT CSVEASTDTQYF
TRBJ2-5 TRBV4-1 - - TGCGCCAGCAGCCGGCTAGCGTACGGCCAAGAGACCCAGTACTTC CASSRLAYGQETQYF